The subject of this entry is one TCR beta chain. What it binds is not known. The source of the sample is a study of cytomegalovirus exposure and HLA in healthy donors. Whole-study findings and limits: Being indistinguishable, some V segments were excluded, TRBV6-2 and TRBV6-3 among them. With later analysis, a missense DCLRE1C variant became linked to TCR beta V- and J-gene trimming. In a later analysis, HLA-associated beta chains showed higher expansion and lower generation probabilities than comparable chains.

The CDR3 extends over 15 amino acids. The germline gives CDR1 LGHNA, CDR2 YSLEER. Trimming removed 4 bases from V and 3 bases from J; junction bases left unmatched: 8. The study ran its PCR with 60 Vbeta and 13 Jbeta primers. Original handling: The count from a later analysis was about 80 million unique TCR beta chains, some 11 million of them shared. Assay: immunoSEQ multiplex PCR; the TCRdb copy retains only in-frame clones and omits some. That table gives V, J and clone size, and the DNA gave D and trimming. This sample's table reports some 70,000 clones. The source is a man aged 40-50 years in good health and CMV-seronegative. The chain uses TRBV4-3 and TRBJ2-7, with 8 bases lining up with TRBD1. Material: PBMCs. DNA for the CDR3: TGCGCCAGCAGCCTCAGAGCCGGGACAGGCTACGAGCAGTACTTC. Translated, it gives CASSLRAGTGYEQYF.